Listed below are T cell receptor beta chains from one sample, sequenced in a study of T cell responses to AZD1222 COVID-19 vaccine. Sequenced by immunoSEQ multiplex PCR; TCRdb stores in-frame clones only, minus some. The sample contains 20,000 or so clones, roughly 80% of which appear only once. Sequenced here: peripheral blood, sampled 28 days after the second AZD1222 dose. These receptors all come from an adult who received the AZD1222 COVID-19 vaccine. The CDR3 runs from the conserved cysteine through the conserved F or W.

v_gene: TRBV19; CDR3aa: CASSPRTGSYEQYF
v_gene: TRBV19; CDR3aa: CASSTGRSNQPQHF
v_gene: TRBV11-2; CDR3aa: CASSTGTRILYEQYF
v_gene: TRBV6-2/TRBV6-3; CDR3aa: CASSSLAQSSYEQYF
v_gene: TRBV4-3; CDR3aa: CASSQLAGDAWEQYF
v_gene: TRBV4-2; CDR3aa: CASSQVAGPLNSPLHF
v_gene: TRBV10-1; CDR3aa: CASSDGQFTGELFF
v_gene: TRBV5-4; CDR3aa: CASSLGTGPRYGYTF
v_gene: TRBV30; CDR3aa: CAWSSQTGGYTF
v_gene: TRBV7-3; CDR3aa: CASSVAGDRWNEQFF
v_gene: TRBV7-8; CDR3aa: CASSLTGGNYGYTF
v_gene: TRBV7-9; CDR3aa: CASSIYAGQGHGYTF
v_gene: TRBV19; CDR3aa: CASRGGGTGPEKLFF
v_gene: TRBV7-6; CDR3aa: CASSSQMNTEAFF
v_gene: TRBV30; CDR3aa: CAWTGSSSYNEQFF
v_gene: TRBV6-1; CDR3aa: CASSEGPGTGQEQYF
v_gene: TRBV7-2; CDR3aa: CASNQGQGRSPLHF
v_gene: TRBV19; CDR3aa: CASSIIASTGKRGISNQPQHF
v_gene: TRBV9; CDR3aa: CASSGHARGSYNEQFF
v_gene: TRBV6-5; CDR3aa: CASSSTGGQETQYF
v_gene: TRBV10-3; CDR3aa: CAISDLLAGVNEQYF
v_gene: TRBV5-1; CDR3aa: CASSLVEGGELFF
v_gene: TRBV30; CDR3aa: CAWSEAGVPDTQYF
v_gene: TRBV7-2; CDR3aa: CASSLRTANTEAFF
v_gene: TRBV30; CDR3aa: CAWSGGQSYEQYF
v_gene: TRBV19; CDR3aa: CASSIQDFSPEAFF
v_gene: TRBV11-2; CDR3aa: CASSLTGVNEKLFF
v_gene: TRBV5-1; CDR3aa: CASSIGTENTEAFF
v_gene: TRBV7-2; CDR3aa: CASSLEGDTEAFF
v_gene: TRBV5-1; CDR3aa: CASSEAVAGVTDTQYF
v_gene: TRBV5-1; CDR3aa: CASSSTENTEAFF
v_gene: TRBV29-1; CDR3aa: CSGDRENTEAFF
v_gene: TRBV6-5; CDR3aa: CASSYSGGFAEAFF
v_gene: TRBV11-2; CDR3aa: CASSPISPLNSPETQYF
v_gene: TRBV14; CDR3aa: CASSQEARLRAGELFF
v_gene: TRBV20-1; CDR3aa: CSASPRGNVDTQYF
v_gene: TRBV7-2; CDR3aa: CASSRGVNTEAFF
v_gene: TRBV2; CDR3aa: CASTIPHYWKNEQFF
v_gene: TRBV20-1; CDR3aa: CSARMAYEQYF
v_gene: TRBV18; CDR3aa: CASSPPETYEQYF
v_gene: TRBV28; CDR3aa: CASRLEGFGEKLFF
v_gene: TRBV10-1; CDR3aa: CASSVAGNNSPLHF
v_gene: TRBV9; CDR3aa: CASSVRGLDEQYF
v_gene: TRBV19; CDR3aa: CASSTSGGRAEQFF
v_gene: TRBV18; CDR3aa: CASSPRWGTDTQYF
v_gene: TRBV9; CDR3aa: CASTARDSPTDTQYF
v_gene: TRBV11-3; CDR3aa: CASSLSFGLNSGNTIYF
v_gene: TRBV6-2/TRBV6-3; CDR3aa: CASSYSIQGDYGYTF
v_gene: TRBV6-2/TRBV6-3; CDR3aa: CASSTGQGIYGYTF
v_gene: TRBV21-1; CDR3aa: CAGKMCGAYEQYF
v_gene: TRBV18; CDR3aa: CASSPRLAPTDTQYF
v_gene: TRBV21-1; CDR3aa: CARGTDYNEKLFF
v_gene: TRBV28; CDR3aa: CASTRDSGIDEQFF